One sample yielded the 25 T cell receptor beta chains listed below, sequenced in a study of OX40 agonist ivuxolimab in advanced cancers. Method: immunoSEQ multiplex PCR; TCRdb's copy keeps in-frame clones and lacks some. Of tens of thousands of clones in the sample, about 83% were seen once. Sequencing was performed on CD4+ or CD8+ T cells sorted from blood, taken in a trial of the OX40 agonist ivuxolimab. These receptors were taken from an adult with an advanced solid tumor such as melanoma, head and neck, liver or kidney cancer.

The gene calls are TRBV28 and TRBJ2-1; D is uncertain. The CDR3 sequence is 14 residues long. Germline V lookup: CDR1 MDHEN, CDR2 SYDVKM. Trimming removed 6 bases from V and 2 bases from J, with 11 bases in between. DNA for the CDR3: TGTGCCAGCAGCATGACAATAACCTACAATGAGCAGTTCTTC. It yields the protein CASSMTITYNEQFF.

The rearrangement links TRBV5-6 to TRBJ1-2, with D unresolved. The V end lost 5 bases, the J end lost 8 bases, and 19 bases lay between the germline ends. Germline-derived CDR1 and CDR2 are SGHDT and YYEEEE. The CDR3 is 14 amino acids. In DNA form, the CDR3 reads TGTGCCAGCAGTCGTTTTCCGGCAGCTCGAGGCTACACCTTC. Translated, it gives CASSRFPAARGYTF. The full variable domain, with the rest looked up from reference TRBV5-6 and TRBJ1-2, is DAGVTQSPTHLIKTRGQQVTLRCSPKSGHDTVSWYQQALGQGPQFIFQYYEEEERQRGNFPDRFSGHQFPNYSSELNVNALLLGDSALYLCASSRFPAARGYTFGSGTRLTVV.

The J gene is TRBJ1-2, the V gene TRBV28; D may be TRBD1 (5 bases). CDR1 MDHEN and CDR2 SYDVKM come from the germline V gene. Trimming pared 2 bases from V and 6 bases from J, leaving 16 bases between. CDR3 length: 15 residues. The CDR3 sequence: CASSLVAGTLDGYTF. CDR3 in DNA: TGTGCCAGCAGTTTAGTCGCAGGGACGTTAGATGGCTACACCTTC.

The V and J genes are TRBV9 and TRBJ1-2; TRBD1 might be the D (5 bases). CDR1 and CDR2 from the germline V gene are SGDLS and YYNGEE. This CDR3 contains 11 residues. V was cut by 7 bases and J by 6 bases, with 10 bases left in between. CDR3 nucleotide sequence: TGTGCCAGCCGGGACTTTCATGGCTACACCTTC. Its protein product is CASRDFHGYTF.

V usage is TRBV4-3 and J usage is TRBJ2-2; the D gene is possibly TRBD2 (6 bases). The CDR3 length is 16 residues. In germline, CDR1 is LGHNA, CDR2 YSLEER. Trimming removed 0 bases from V and 2 bases from J, with 10 bases in between. CDR3 region: CASSQEPGTNTGELFF. The CDR3 DNA is TGCGCCAGCAGCCAAGAGCCCGGGACTAACACCGGGGAGCTGTTTTTT.

This chain links TRBV7-6 with TRBJ1-2; no clear D gene. V lost 1 base to trimming and J lost 2 bases, with 5 bases between them. This CDR3 is built from 13 residues. Germline CDR1 SGHVS, CDR2 FNYEAQ. CDR3 sequence: CASSLGENYGYTF. CDR3 nucleotide sequence: TGTGCCAGCAGCTTAGGGGAGAACTATGGCTACACCTTC.

The rearrangement uses TRBV4-2 and TRBJ1-1; D unresolved. V dropped 6 bases and J dropped 2 bases, with 16 bases sitting between them. From germline, CDR1 is LGHNA and CDR2 YNFKEQ. This CDR3 has 15 amino acids. CDR3 nucleotide sequence: TGTGCCAGCAGATTCTTCCGGGATGTTAACACTGAAGCTTTCTTT. Protein: CASRFFRDVNTEAFF.

V and J are TRBV9 and TRBJ2-1; D is undetermined. V was pared by 0 bases and J by 4 bases, with 2 bases between. Germline CDR1 reads SGDLS; CDR2 reads YYNGEE. This CDR3 contains 12 residues. The CDR3 DNA is TGTGCCAGCAGCGTAGGGTACAATGAGCAGTTCTTC. Translated, it gives CASSVGYNEQFF.

The rearrangement joins TRBV5-5 to TRBJ1-1, with TRBD1 identical over 8 bases. Germline CDR1 is SGHKS and CDR2 is YYEKEE (reference sequence). The V and J ends lost 4 bases and 1 base, in that order; junction bases with no gene match: 6. The CDR3 is 15 residues long. The CDR3 DNA sequence: TGTGCCAGCAGCCCCGCAGGGGGCTGGAACACTGAAGCTTTCTTT. It encodes CASSPAGGWNTEAFF.

The chain is built from TRBV2 and TRBJ1-1; TRBD1 might be the D (6 bases). Germline V gene data show CDR1 as SNHLY and CDR2 as FYNNEI. The length of the CDR3 is 13 residues. The V end lost 7 bases, the J end lost 6 bases, and 15 bases lay between the germline ends. CDR3 nucleotides: TGTGCCAGCATGGAGGGGGTTTTGCCTGAAGCTTTCTTT. Protein sequence: CASMEGVLPEAFF.

J is TRBJ1-2 and V is TRBV6-6; D is ambiguous. The CDR3 sequence is 12 residues long. Germline lookup yields CDR1 MNHNY and CDR2 SVGAGI (reference sequence). V shed 4 bases and J shed 8 bases, with 11 bases lying between them. In nucleotides, the CDR3 is TGTGCCAGCAGTTCAGGTGCTGGGGGCTACACCTTC. Its translation: CASSSGAGGYTF.

The chain has TRBV27 and TRBJ1-2; D may be TRBD1 (6 bases). From germline, CDR1 is MNHEY and CDR2 SMNVEV (reference sequence). V was clipped by 7 bases and J by 4 bases, with 28 bases between them. This CDR3 spans 18 amino acids. The CDR3: CASTHFPPPDSQSYGYTF. DNA of the CDR3: TGTGCCAGCACTCATTTCCCCCCCCCGGACAGTCAATCCTATGGCTACACCTTC.

The chain couples TRBV9 to TRBJ1-2; 7 nucleotides align to TRBD1. V shed 3 bases, J shed 7 bases, and the junction held 9 bases outside the gene matches. CDR3 length: 14 amino acids. The germline gives CDR1 SGDLS, CDR2 YYNGEE. The CDR3 bases are TGTGCCAGCAGCGGATCACAGGGGCTTGGTGGCTACACCTTC. Protein sequence: CASSGSQGLGGYTF.

V and J are TRBV7-9 and TRBJ1-2; D gene unclear. Trimming stripped 3 bases from V and 4 bases from J, with 9 bases between. This CDR3 is 13 amino acids long. In germline, CDR1 is SEHNR, CDR2 FQNEAQ (reference sequence). CDR3 sequence (DNA): TGTGCCAGCAGCTTCTCGGCCGTCTATGGCTACACCTTC. This encodes CASSFSAVYGYTF.

This chain connects TRBV2 to TRBJ1-4; tentatively, D is TRBD1 (6 bases). The CDR3 length is 14 residues. V was clipped by 5 bases and J by 1 base, with 8 bases between them. The germline V gene has CDR1 SNHLY and CDR2 FYNNEI. CDR3 in DNA: TGTGCCAGCAGTAAGACAGGAACTAATGAAAAACTGTTTTTT. Translated: CASSKTGTNEKLFF.

This clone was seen once. V is TRBV7-6 and J is TRBJ1-1; D gene unclear. The CDR3 covers 15 residues. The V gene lost 5 bases and the J gene lost 0 bases, with 13 bases spanning the gap. Germline V gives CDR1 SGHVS, CDR2 FNYEAQ. CDR3 in DNA: TGTGCCAGCAGCGCCCGGGAGGCCCTGAACACTGAAGCTTTCTTT. It encodes CASSAREALNTEAFF. Supplemented by reference TRBV7-6 and TRBJ1-1, the full variable domain reads GAGVSQSPRYKVTKRGQDVALRCDPISGHVSLYWYRQALGQGPEFLTYFNYEAQQDKSGLPNDRFSAERPEGSISTLTIQRTEQRDSAMYRCASSAREALNTEAFFGQGTRLTVV.

CDR3 nucleotide sequence: TGTGCCAGCAGCCCCTCCCCCTACGAGCAGTACTTC. It codes for CASSPSPYEQYF. The chain links TRBV6-5 to TRBJ2-7; no clear D. Germline loops: CDR1 MNHEY, CDR2 SVGAGI. CDR3 length equals 12 residues. Trimming removed 6 bases at V and 2 bases at J, with 8 bases between.

The rearrangement joins TRBV7-6 to TRBJ2-7; 9 nucleotides align to TRBD2. Germline CDR1 SGHVS, CDR2 FNYEAQ. The length of the CDR3 is 13 residues. Germline trimming cut 4 bases from V and 6 bases from J; bases unmatched to any gene: 4. The CDR3 sequence is CASSSAGGLEQYF. The CDR3 DNA follows: TGTGCCAGCAGCTCAGCGGGAGGCCTCGAGCAGTACTTC.

The chain employs TRBV14 and TRBJ1-6; D remains unclear. The V and J ends lost 0 bases and 9 bases respectively, with 6 bases between them. CDR1 and CDR2 from the germline V gene are SGHDN and FVKESK. The CDR3 has 13 residues. CDR3 in amino acids: CASSQDPGSPLHF. The CDR3 coding sequence is TGTGCCAGCAGCCAAGACCCGGGTTCACCCCTCCACTTT. The whole variable domain, remainder taken from reference TRBV14 and TRBJ1-6, is EAGVTQFPSHSVIEKGQTVTLRCDPISGHDNLYWYRRVMGKEIKFLLHFVKESKQDESGMPNNRFLAERTGGTYSTLKVQPAELEDSGVYFCASSQDPGSPLHFGNGTRLTVT.

This clone was observed once. The chain recombines TRBV9 with TRBJ2-3; 7 bases map to TRBD1. CDR1 is SGDLS, CDR2 YYNGEE, per germline. The CDR3 is made up of 15 amino acids. J lost 0 bases, V lost 4 bases, and 5 bases had no gene match. The DNA of the CDR3 is TGTGCCAGCAGCCCAGACAGGGCTAGCACAGATACGCAGTATTTT. Translation: CASSPDRASTDTQYF.

CDR3: CASPIVAGGDGELFF. The CDR3 DNA reads TGCGCCAGCCCGATAGTAGCGGGGGGTGACGGGGAGCTGTTTTTT. This rearrangement joins TRBV5-1 to TRBJ2-2, with 10 bases lining up with TRBD2. The junction had 10 bases not matched to a gene; V was cut back by 7 bases and J by 7 bases. The CDR3 totals 15 residues. Germline CDR1 and CDR2: SGHRS and YFSETQ.

This clone was observed a few times. This chain joins TRBV9 and TRBJ1-2, with D unclear. The CDR3 has 13 amino acids. CDR1 is SGDLS and CDR2 is YYNGEE in the germline V gene. V lost 3 bases to trimming and J lost 3 bases, with 9 bases between them. For the CDR3, the DNA is TGTGCCAGCAGCGCCTCGTGGGACTATGGCTACACCTTC. Amino acid sequence: CASSASWDYGYTF.

This chain's CDR3 is CASSLEVLRNEQFF. The CDR3 DNA reads TGTGCCAGCAGCTTAGAAGTGCTGCGGAATGAGCAGTTCTTC. The rearrangement joins TRBV7-9 to TRBJ2-1; D unresolved. The V gene lost 1 base and the J gene lost 7 bases, with 11 bases spanning the gap. CDR1 SEHNR and CDR2 FQNEAQ come from the germline V gene (reference sequence). The CDR3 covers 14 residues.

CDR3 region: CASSSRGSGGPRETQYF. As DNA, the CDR3 is TGTGCCAGCAGCTCCCGGGGTAGCGGGGGGCCGAGGGAGACCCAGTACTTC. The chain links TRBV7-9 to TRBJ2-5; 10 bases agree with TRBD2. Trimming took 4 bases from V and 5 from J; bases not matched to a gene: 13. The germline gives CDR1 SEHNR, CDR2 FQNEAQ (reference sequence). The CDR3 runs to 17 residues.

This clone was seen more than once but under ten times. The chain has TRBV19 and TRBJ2-2, with D hard to call. This CDR3 comprises 15 residues. CDR1 is LNHDA and CDR2 is SQIVND in the germline V gene (reference sequence). V lost 3 bases to trimming and J lost 1 base, with 9 bases between them. The CDR3 DNA is TGTGCCAGTAGTATTAACGCTGGGAACACCGGGGAGCTGTTTTTT. Protein: CASSINAGNTGELFF.